This TCR beta chain was sequenced in a study of blood T cell repertoires in COVID-19. Whole-study context: Samples taken during acute and convalescent COVID-19 were collected in the United States, Italy and Spain. Sample material is recorded as cDNA or gDNA derived from T cells, B-cell-depleted T cells, or PBMCs.

As processed by the authors: For nucleated cells, counts were estimated from reference gene primer amplification. TCRdb's table, derived via immunoSEQ multiplex PCR, lists solely in-frame clones and lacks some. The V and J calls and clone size come from that table; D and trimming were worked out from the DNA. This table has about 120,000 clones, approximately 90% appearing once. The CDR3 has 18 amino acids. In germline, CDR1 is SGHAT, CDR2 FQNNGV. With V trimmed by 1 base and J by 1 base, 11 bases remained unmatched. Sequenced input: peripheral blood. The sequence derives from a woman aged 45-65 years with acute or convalescent COVID-19. The J gene is TRBJ2-7, the V gene TRBV11-2; 9 nucleotides match TRBD2. The CDR3 DNA is TGTGCCAGCAGCTTAGGCTGGGGTCGGAGCGGGGGGTCCTACGAGCAGTACTTC. Translation gives CASSLGWGRSGGSYEQYF.